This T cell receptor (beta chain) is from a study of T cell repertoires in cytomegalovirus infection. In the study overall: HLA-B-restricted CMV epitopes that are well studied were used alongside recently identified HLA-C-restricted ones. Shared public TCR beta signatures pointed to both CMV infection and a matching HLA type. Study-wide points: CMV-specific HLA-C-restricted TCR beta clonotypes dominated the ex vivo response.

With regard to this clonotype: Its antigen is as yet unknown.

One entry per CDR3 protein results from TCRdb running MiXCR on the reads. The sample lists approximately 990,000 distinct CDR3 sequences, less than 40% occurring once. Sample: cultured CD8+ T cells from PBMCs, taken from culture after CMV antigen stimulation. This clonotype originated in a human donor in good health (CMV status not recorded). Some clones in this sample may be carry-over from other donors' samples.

CDR3 loop: CASSHVGPDTQYF. The CDR3, as DNA: TGCGCCAGCAGCCATGTTGGTCCAGATACGCAGTATTTT. The chain links TRBV4-1 to TRBJ2-3, with unresolved D. V shed 3 bases and J shed 4 bases, with 8 bases lying between them. CDR1 and CDR2 from the germline V gene are MGHRA and YSYEKL. This CDR3 has 13 amino acids.